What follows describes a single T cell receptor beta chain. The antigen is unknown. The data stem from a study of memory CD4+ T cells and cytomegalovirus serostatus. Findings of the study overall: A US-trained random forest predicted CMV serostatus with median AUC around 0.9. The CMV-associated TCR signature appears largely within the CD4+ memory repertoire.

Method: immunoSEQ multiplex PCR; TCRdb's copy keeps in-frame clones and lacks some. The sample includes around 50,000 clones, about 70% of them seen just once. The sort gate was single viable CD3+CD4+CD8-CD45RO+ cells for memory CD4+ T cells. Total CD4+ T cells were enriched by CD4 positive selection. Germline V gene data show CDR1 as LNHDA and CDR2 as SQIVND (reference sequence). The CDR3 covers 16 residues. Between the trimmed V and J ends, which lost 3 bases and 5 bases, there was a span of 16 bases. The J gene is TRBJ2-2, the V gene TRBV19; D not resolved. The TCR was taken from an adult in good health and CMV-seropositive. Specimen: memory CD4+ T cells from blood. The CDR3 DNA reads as TGTGCCAGTAGTATCGGCCTAGAAGGGTGGACCGGGGAGCTGTTTTTT. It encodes CASSIGLEGWTGELFF.